The TCR beta chain under discussion was sequenced for a study of cytomegalovirus exposure and HLA in healthy donors. PCR involved 60 Vbeta and 13 Jbeta primers. Some clones are missing from TCRdb's copy, which holds only in-frame ones; the method was immunoSEQ multiplex PCR. Recorded for this sample: over 100,000 clones. V lost 5 bases to trimming and J lost 7 bases; unmatched junction nucleotides: 7. The CDR3 spans 14 residues. Germline CDR1 reads LNHDA; CDR2 reads SQIVND (reference sequence). This rearrangement joins TRBV19 to TRBJ2-1, with 8 bases matching TRBD1. Sample: PBMCs. The origin of this receptor is a man aged 25 to 45 in good health and CMV-seronegative. The CDR3 is CASSDRGSPNEQFF. DNA of the CDR3: TGTGCCAGTAGTGACAGGGGATCCCCAAATGAGCAGTTCTTC.